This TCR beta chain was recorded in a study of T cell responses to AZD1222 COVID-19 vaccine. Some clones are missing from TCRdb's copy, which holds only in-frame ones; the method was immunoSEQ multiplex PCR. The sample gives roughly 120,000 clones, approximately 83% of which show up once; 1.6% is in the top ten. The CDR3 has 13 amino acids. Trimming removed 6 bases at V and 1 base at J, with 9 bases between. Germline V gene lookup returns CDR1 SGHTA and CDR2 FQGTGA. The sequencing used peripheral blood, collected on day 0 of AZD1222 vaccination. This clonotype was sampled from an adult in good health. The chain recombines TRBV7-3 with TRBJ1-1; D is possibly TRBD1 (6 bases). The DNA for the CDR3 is TGTGCCAGCAGATCACAGGGGAACACTGAAGCTTTCTTT. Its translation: CASRSQGNTEAFF.